Here is one T cell receptor beta chain with its context. Its antigen is still unknown. Per the authors' pipeline: The distant-metastasis classifier for papillary thyroid cancer was built from CDR3 differences across clinicopathological groups. Using MiXCR, TCRdb reanalyzed the PCR reads. These V and J calls are TCRdb output, not the study's own analysis. The repertoire holds over 20,000 clones, with roughly a sixth as singletons. This record comes from a study of metastatic and nonmetastatic thyroid tumors. Whole-study context: Malignant thyroid and benign thyroid patients provided blood and tumor or nodule tissue whose repertoires were compared. General study results and limits: TCR beta diversity was reportedly significantly higher in malignant thyroid tumors than benign nodules, in blood and tumor.

There are 12 residues in the CDR3. Germline CDR1 and CDR2: DFQATT and SNEGSKA (reference sequence). The V and J ends lost 4 bases and 5 bases respectively, with 9 bases between them. Thyroid surgery was preceded by no treatment in any patient. The clonotype comes from a female donor with papillary thyroid cancer or a benign thyroid nodule (not recorded which). Some clones in this sample may be carry-over from other donors' samples. Source material: blood. This sequence joins TRBV20-1 and TRBJ2-1; D gene unclear. CDR3 in amino acids: CSAMGKNNEQFF. CDR3 nucleotide sequence: TGCAGTGCTATGGGCAAAAACAATGAGCAGTTCTTC.